This TCR beta chain was recorded in a study of cytomegalovirus exposure and HLA in healthy donors. General study results and limits: Associated with cytomegalovirus, according to the listing, were 150 to 200 TCR beta chains. As was reported, the classifier diagnosed cytomegalovirus status with high specificity and sensitivity.

V shed 0 bases, J shed 6 bases, and the junction held 4 bases outside the gene matches. The CDR3 has 14 amino acids. The germline CDR1 and CDR2 sequences are SGHRS and YFSETQ. Clones were read by immunoSEQ multiplex PCR, and TCRdb kept only the in-frame ones, dropping some. The table records about 190,000 clones, 75% to 90% of them present only once. About this clone: Its antigen is unknown.

The chain joins TRBV5-1 to TRBJ2-7; 9 nucleotides line up with TRBD2. This receptor was taken from a man aged 18 to 35 in good health and CMV-seropositive. Sequencing input: PBMCs. The CDR3 is CASSLGGRASEQYF. CDR3 sequence (DNA): TGCGCCAGCAGCTTGGGCGGGAGGGCCTCCGAGCAGTACTTC. Based on the CDR3 plus reference TRBV5-1 and TRBJ2-7, the full variable domain is KAGVTQTPRYLIKTRGQQVTLSCSPISGHRSVSWYQQTPGQGLQFLFEYFSETQRNKGNFPGRFSGRQFSNSRSEMNVSTLELGDSALYLCASSLGGRASEQYFGPGTRLTVT.